This entry features one TCR beta chain sequence. The data stem from a study of control samples from healthy donors and cancer patients. Germline V lookup: CDR1 LNHDA, CDR2 SQIVND (reference sequence). This CDR3 is 16 amino acids long. Trimming at V came to 5 bases and at J to 6 bases, leaving 11 bases not matched to a gene. Measured with immunoSEQ multiplex PCR; TCRdb has only the in-frame clones, and not every one. The sample contains about 150,000 clones, approximately 96% of which appear only once. The clonotype originates from a middle-aged man in good health. The chain is built from TRBV19 and TRBJ1-1; 11 nucleotides agree with TRBD1. The sequenced sample was blood. CDR3 in DNA: TGTGCCAGTAGTCGCGGACAGGGGGCGCGAGGGGCTGAAGCTTTCTTT. This encodes CASSRGQGARGAEAFF. The full variable domain, completed using reference TRBV19 and TRBJ1-1, is DGGITQSPKYLFRKEGQNVTLSCEQNLNHDAMYWYRQDPGQGLRLIYYSQIVNDFQKGDIAEGYSVSREKKESFPLTVTSAQKNPTAFYLCASSRGQGARGAEAFFGQGTRLTVV.